This T cell receptor beta chain was recovered during a study of blood T cell repertoires in COVID-19. Whole-study context: Samples of COVID-19 (acute and convalescent) were obtained from the United States, Italy and Spain. The cDNA or gDNA used as material had been derived from T cells, B-cell-depleted T cells, or PBMCs.

Methods used by the authors: Nucleated cell number was recorded as an estimate derived from reference gene primer amplification. Only in-frame clones appear in the TCRdb table, and some are missing; sequencing was by immunoSEQ multiplex PCR. The V and J calls and clone size come from that table; D and trimming were worked out from the DNA. The sample has about 100,000 clones; over 80% are singletons. The V gene end was trimmed by 6 bases and the J gene end by 2 bases; junction bases not matched to a gene: 9. The CDR3 extends over 15 amino acids. CDR1 KGHSH and CDR2 LQKENI come from the germline V gene.

V is TRBV18 and J is TRBJ2-7, with 8 nucleotides matching TRBD1. The clonotype was recovered from a man aged 50-59 years with acute or convalescent COVID-19. The specimen was peripheral blood. CDR3 region: CASSLGQGGTYEQYF. In nucleotides, the CDR3 is TGTGCCAGCTCCCTCGGACAGGGAGGCACCTACGAGCAGTACTTC.